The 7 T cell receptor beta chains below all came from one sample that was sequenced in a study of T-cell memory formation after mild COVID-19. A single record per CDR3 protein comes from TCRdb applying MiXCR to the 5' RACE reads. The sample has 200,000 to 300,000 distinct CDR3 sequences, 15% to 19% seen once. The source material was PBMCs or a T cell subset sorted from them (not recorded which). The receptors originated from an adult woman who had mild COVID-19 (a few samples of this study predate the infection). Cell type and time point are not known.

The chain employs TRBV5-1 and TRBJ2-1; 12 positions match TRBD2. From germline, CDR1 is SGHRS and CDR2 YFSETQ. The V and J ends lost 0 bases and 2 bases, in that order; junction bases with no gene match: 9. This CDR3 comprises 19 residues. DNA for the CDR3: TGCGCCAGCAGCTTGGGACTAGCGGGGGCGAGCGGAGCCTACAATGAGCAGTTCTTC. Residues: CASSLGLAGASGAYNEQFF. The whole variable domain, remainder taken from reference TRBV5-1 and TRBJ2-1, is KAGVTQTPRYLIKTRGQQVTLSCSPISGHRSVSWYQQTPGQGLQFLFEYFSETQRNKGNFPGRFSGRQFSNSRSEMNVSTLELGDSALYLCASSLGLAGASGAYNEQFFGPGTRLTVL.

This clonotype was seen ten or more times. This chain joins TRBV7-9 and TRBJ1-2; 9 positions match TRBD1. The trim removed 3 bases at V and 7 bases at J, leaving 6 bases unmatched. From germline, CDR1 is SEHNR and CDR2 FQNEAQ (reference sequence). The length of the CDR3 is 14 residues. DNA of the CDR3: TGTGCCAGCAGCTTGGCCGGGACAGGGACTGGCTACACCTTC. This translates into CASSLAGTGTGYTF.

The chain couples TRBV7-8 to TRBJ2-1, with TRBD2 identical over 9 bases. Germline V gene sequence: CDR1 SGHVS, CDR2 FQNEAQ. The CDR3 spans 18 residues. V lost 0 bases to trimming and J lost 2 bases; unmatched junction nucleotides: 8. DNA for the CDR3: TGTGCCAGCAGCTTAGCTGAACCGGCGGGGGGGGCCTACAATGAGCAGTTCTTC. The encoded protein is CASSLAEPAGGAYNEQFF.

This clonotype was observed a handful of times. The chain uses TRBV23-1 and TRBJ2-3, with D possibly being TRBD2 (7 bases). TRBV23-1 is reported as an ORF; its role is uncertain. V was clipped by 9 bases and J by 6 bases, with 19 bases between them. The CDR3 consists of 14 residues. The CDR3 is CASCVGGAYDTQYF. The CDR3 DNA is TGCGCCAGTTGTGTAGGGGGGGCATATGATACGCAGTATTTT.

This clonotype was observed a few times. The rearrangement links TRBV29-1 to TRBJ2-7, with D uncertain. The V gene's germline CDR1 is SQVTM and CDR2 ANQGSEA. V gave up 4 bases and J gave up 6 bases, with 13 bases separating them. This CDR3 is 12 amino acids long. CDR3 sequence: CSVGRQAPEQYF. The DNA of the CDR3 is TGCAGCGTTGGGCGGCAGGCTCCCGAGCAGTACTTC.

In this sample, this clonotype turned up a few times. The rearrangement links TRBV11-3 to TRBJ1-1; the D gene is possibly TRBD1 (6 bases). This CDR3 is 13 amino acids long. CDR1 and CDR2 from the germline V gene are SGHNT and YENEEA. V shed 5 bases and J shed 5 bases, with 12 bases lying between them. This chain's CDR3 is CASSANRDTEAFF. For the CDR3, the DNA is TGTGCCAGCAGCGCCAACAGGGATACTGAAGCTTTCTTT.

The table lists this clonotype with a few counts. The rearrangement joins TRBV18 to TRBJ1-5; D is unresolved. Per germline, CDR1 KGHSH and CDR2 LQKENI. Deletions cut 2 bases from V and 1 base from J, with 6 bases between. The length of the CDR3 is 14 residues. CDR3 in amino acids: CASSPTRSNQPQHF. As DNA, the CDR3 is TGTGCCAGCTCACCAACAAGGAGCAATCAGCCCCAGCATTTT.